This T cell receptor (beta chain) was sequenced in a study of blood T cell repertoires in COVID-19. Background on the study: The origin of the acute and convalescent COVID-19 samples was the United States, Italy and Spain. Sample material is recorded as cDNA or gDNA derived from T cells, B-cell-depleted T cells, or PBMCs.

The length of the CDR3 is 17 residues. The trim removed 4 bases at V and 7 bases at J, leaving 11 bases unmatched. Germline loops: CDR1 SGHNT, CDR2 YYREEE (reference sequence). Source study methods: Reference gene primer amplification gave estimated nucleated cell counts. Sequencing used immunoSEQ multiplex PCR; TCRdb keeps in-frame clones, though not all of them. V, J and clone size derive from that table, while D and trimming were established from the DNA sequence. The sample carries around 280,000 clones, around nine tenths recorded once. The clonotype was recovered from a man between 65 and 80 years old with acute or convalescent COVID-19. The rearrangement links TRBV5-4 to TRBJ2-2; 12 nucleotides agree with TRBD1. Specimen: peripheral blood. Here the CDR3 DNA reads TGTGCCAGCAGCGGCAACCCGGGACAGGGGGCTTTCGGGGAGCTGTTTTTT. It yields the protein CASSGNPGQGAFGELFF.